What follows describes a single T cell receptor beta chain. Antigen specificity is unknown. The data derive from a study of response to subunit inactivated influenza vaccine. MiXCR, applied by TCRdb to the RT-PCR reads, yields one record per CDR3 protein. The table lists fewer than 250,000 distinct CDR3 sequences, approximately 15% of them singletons. CDR3 size: 16 residues. Germline CDR1 is SEHNR and CDR2 is FQNEAQ (reference sequence). With 2 bases clipped from V and 6 bases from J, the junction kept 11 bases outside the gene matches. Study-level findings and limits: Few new T cells, the authors suggested, are recruited by each seasonal influenza vaccination.

This chain connects TRBV7-9 to TRBJ2-3; 7 bases fit TRBD2. This TCR was recovered from a man aged 50-59 years who received an inactivated influenza vaccine. Sequencing was performed on CD8+ T cells sorted from PBMCs, taken 5 days after vaccination. The DNA of the CDR3 is TGTGCCAGCAGCTTACAAGCGGGGTTAGGTTGGGATACGCAGTATTTT. As protein: CASSLQAGLGWDTQYF. Drawing the rest from reference TRBV7-9 and TRBJ2-3, the complete variable domain is DTGVSQNPRHKITKRGQNVTFRCDPISEHNRLYWYRQTLGQGPEFLTYFQNEAQLEKSRLLSDRFSAERPKGSFSTLEIQRTEQGDSAMYLCASSLQAGLGWDTQYFGPGTRLTVL.